This paragraph covers one T cell receptor beta chain sequence. This clone appeared a single time. Its antigen is not yet known. It has no much larger one-base neighbor in the sample; base qualities were not kept. This sample was included in a study of blood T cell repertoires in COVID-19 (dated by TCRdb to 2020 to 2021). About the full investigation: The collaborator samples originated in the United States, Italy and Spain and spanned the acute and convalescent phases of COVID-19. The prospective study material was composed of cDNA or gDNA derived from T cells, B-cell-depleted T cells, or PBMCs. The dataset comprised deeply sampled blood TCRbeta repertoires from subjects exposed to, actively infected with, or recovered from COVID-19. The repertoires were released in a freely available public database meant as a resource for research on the immune response to SARS-CoV-2. The samples were drawn from two sources: the first 160 participants of the ongoing ImmuneRACE study, and fewer than 1,500 subjects contributed by 6 global collaborators. The sample metadata nearly always contained a de-identified subject ID, COVID-19 status, age in years and sex. Where HLA class I and class II types were available, the types were taken from metadata supplied by the sample provider, not from assay-based typing. Broad study findings and their caveats: The quantity of clinical and demographic metadata differed by source and by participant and was supplied without curation.

TCRbeta CDR3 regions were amplified from genomic DNA by means of the immunoSEQ Assay, a bias-controlled multiplex PCR. Regarding the original processing steps: The number of nucleated cells in each sample was estimated by amplification of reference gene primers within the assay. Sequence reads were collapsed and filtered to measure the absolute abundance of every unique TCRbeta CDR3 rearrangement. For each sample, productive Simpson clonality was calculated as the square root of Simpson's diversity index over productive rearrangements. Sourced from immuneACCESS, this table was stored by TCRdb with only in-frame sequences that have V and J called. A share of the clones is absent; for the studies checked, an unresolved V gene accounts for under half, and the remainder has no known explanation. V and J calls and clone size follow that table, whereas D and trimming were derived from the DNA. This sample gives roughly 40,000 clones in total; roughly 89% of them show up just once. Of the sample, approximately 3% is held by the ten largest clones.

Collaborating institutions collected whole blood in K2EDTA tubes following their own protocols. For TCRbeta analysis, collaborator samples were shipped as frozen whole blood, as isolated PBMCs, or as DNA extracted from either sample type. Sequencing was carried out using peripheral blood. The TCR originated in a man aged 50-60 years with active COVID-19.

The CDR3 protein is CASSLTGYEQFF. The nucleotide sequence is TGCGCCAGCAGCTTGACAGGGTATGAGCAGTTCTTC. This sequence uses TRBV5-1 and TRBJ2-1; the D gene is perhaps TRBD1, from 6 matching bases. Relative to germline, V is 1 base shorter and J is 8 bases shorter, with 7 bases between their ends. Taken from the germline V gene, the CDR1 and CDR2 loops are SGHRS and YFSETQ. The CDR3, from cysteine to phenylalanine, totals 12 residues. CDR3 DNA only is kept here, 36 bases in frame from base 1.